This T cell receptor beta chain is from a study of spatial heterogeneity in lung cancer. Described time point: sample taken at primary tumor resection. This clonotype was seen repeatedly, ten times or more. Its antigen is undetermined. Study-level findings and limits: Counts of expanded alpha and beta TCRs within tumors tracked the tumor nonsynonymous mutation count.

CDR3 length equals 14 residues. V was clipped by 4 bases and J by 0 bases, with 11 bases between them. Germline-derived CDR1 and CDR2 are SGHNT and YYREEE (reference sequence). TCRdb re-derived calls from the 5' RACE reads in MiXCR, one entry per CDR3 protein. This sample has roughly 17,000 distinct CDR3 sequences, with 6.2% found just once. Source: lung tumor tissue, taken at surgery. This chain joins TRBV5-4 and TRBJ2-7; D is uncertain. This clonotype originated in a male donor with early-stage non-small cell lung cancer. CDR3 region: CASSASSSSYEQYF. CDR3 coding DNA: TGTGCCAGCAGCGCGTCGTCCAGCTCCTACGAGCAGTACTTC.